The T cell receptor beta chain described here comes from a study of T cells in Graves' hyperthyroidism and ophthalmopathy. Trimming shortened V by 8 bases and J by 4 bases, and 8 bases separated the two germline ends. The CDR3 is 11 amino acids. Germline V gene lookup returns CDR1 DFQATT and CDR2 SNEGSKA (reference sequence). This clonotype was seen a handful of times. The antigen remains undetermined. An absence of ophthalmopathy progression within 18 months meant stable Graves' hyperthyroidism. Diagnosis rested on symptoms, serum thyroxine and TRAb, thyroid ultrasound, and orbital computed tomography. Study findings and constraints: Most thyroid clonotypes expanded above 0.001 were also detected in blood. Ophthalmopathy cases were set apart from stable hyperthyroidism by a 13 V-J model.

From RNA transcripts, TCR beta CDR3 regions were amplified. First-round RT-PCR with HTBI primers amplified the TCR CDR3 region. TCRdb processed the multiplex PCR reads anew with MiXCR; each CDR3 protein has one entry. In the table there are hundreds of thousands of distinct CDR3 sequences, more than 45% of which are singletons. The sequencing sample was made of peripheral blood or thyroid tissue (not recorded which). The TCR comes from a woman under 30 with Graves' hyperthyroidism. V gene TRBV20-1 combines with J gene TRBJ1-4, with D unresolved. CDR3: CSSGDNEKLFF. CDR3 bases: TGCAGTTCCGGAGATAATGAAAAACTGTTTTTT.